This T cell receptor beta chain comes out of a study of blood T cells in healthy people across ages. With a J-beta primer mix and a sample-barcoded 5' primer, a second PCR ran roughly 6 to 11 cycles. Each CDR3 protein gets one entry after TCRdb re-called the 5' RACE reads with MiXCR. The sample records around 990,000 distinct CDR3 sequences, about 25% being singletons. This clonotype appeared once. CDR3 length equals 16 residues. These data were also filed under a second study, of T cells of mothers and their children.

The J gene is TRBJ2-3, the V gene TRBV21-1; TRBD1 is the table's D call, not checked against the DNA. TRBV21-1 is assigned pseudogene status. Sequenced sample: blood. This receptor was identified in a girl aged 2 to 10 in good health. DNA of the CDR3: TGTGCCAGCAGGAGGGGAACCGGGACAGACACAGATACGCAGTATTTT. Its translation: CASRRGTGTDTDTQYF.